This T cell receptor (beta chain) was obtained from a study of identical twins. Germline CDR1 DFQATT, CDR2 SNEGSKA (reference sequence). J gave up 0 bases and V 6 bases, and 5 bases lay outside the gene matches. The CDR3 spans 14 residues. TCRdb independently ran MiXCR on the 5' RACE reads; one entry per CDR3 protein. Of roughly 540,000 distinct CDR3 sequences in the sample, under 25% were seen once. The data also belong to a second study, concerning T cells expressing NK-cell markers. That work states: Nothing established the HCMV specificity of expanded NKG2C+ T cell clones.

The gene calls are TRBV20-1 and TRBJ2-7; the match to TRBD2 covers 10 bases. This clonotype originated in a young woman in good health. Sequences were obtained from CD4+ T cells sorted from blood. CDR3 DNA sequence: TGCAGTGCAAAGAGGACTAGCGGCTCCTACGAGCAGTACTTC. This codes for CSAKRTSGSYEQYF.